This T cell receptor beta chain was obtained from a study of blood T cell repertoires in COVID-19 (dated by TCRdb to the early 2020s). In terms of the full investigation: Samples covering the acute and convalescent phases of COVID-19 were provided by collaborators in the United States, Italy and Spain. The dataset comprised deeply sampled blood TCRbeta repertoires from subjects exposed to, actively infected with, or recovered from COVID-19. Where available, HLA class I and class II types were taken from metadata supplied by the sample provider and were not determined by assay-based typing. The prospective study material was composed of cDNA or gDNA derived from T cells, B-cell-depleted T cells, or PBMCs. The repertoires were released in a freely available public database intended as a resource for research on the immune response to SARS-CoV-2. A de-identified subject ID, COVID-19 status, age in years and sex were almost always included in the sample metadata. The samples were drawn from the first 160 participants of the ongoing ImmuneRACE study and from 950 to 1,500 subjects provided by 6 global collaborators. The investigation overall reported the following: The amount of clinical and demographic metadata varied by source and participant and was provided uncurated.

Reading the germline V gene gives CDR1 SGHTA and CDR2 FQGNSA. CDR3 length: 14 amino acids, cysteine to phenylalanine. The CDR3 DNA has 42 bases and is translated from base 1. V and J are truncated by 3 bases and 1 base respectively, leaving an intervening sequence of 10 bases. For this clone: This clone's antigen is unknown. Qualities for individual bases were not recorded, and no much larger clone is one base off.

TCRbeta CDR3 regions were amplified from genomic DNA using the immunoSEQ Assay, a bias-controlled multiplex PCR. The published analysis was carried out like this. Within the assay, amplification of reference gene primers was used to estimate how many nucleated cells each sample contained. Sequence reads were collapsed and filtered to measure the absolute abundance of every unique TCRbeta CDR3 rearrangement. Productive Simpson clonality was computed per sample as the square root of Simpson's diversity index over productive rearrangements. Held by TCRdb, this immuneACCESS table contains in-frame sequences only and omits some clones. Under half of the omission traces to an unresolved V gene where checked; the cause of the rest is unknown. D and trimming were read from the DNA, whereas the V and J calls and clone size are those reported in that table. This sample has around 170,000 clones in its table, and about 88% of those were observed once. The top ten hold roughly 24% of the sample.

The collaborating institutions used their own protocols to collect whole blood in K2EDTA tubes. For TCRbeta analysis, collaborators shipped samples in one of three forms: frozen whole blood, isolated PBMCs, or DNA extracted from either of those sample types. This chain joins TRBV7-2 to TRBJ2-7; possibly the D gene is TRBD1, per 6 matching bases. Sequencing was done on a sample of peripheral blood. The receptor's source is a man in his 60s with acute or convalescent COVID-19. The sequenced DNA is TGTGCCAGCAGCTTTAGGACAGCATCCTACGAGCAGTACTTC. Its amino acids are CASSFRTASYEQYF.